This T cell receptor (beta chain) was found in a study of Graves' ophthalmopathy and Graves' hyperthyroidism. Study-level findings and limits: Sensitivity reached just under 90% and specificity about 81% for a 13-signature model separating ophthalmopathy from stable hyperthyroidism. Blood repertoires reportedly contained most expanded thyroid clonotypes above 0.001 frequency.

Researchers took RNA transcripts and amplified TCR beta CDR3 regions from them. First-round RT-PCR relied on HTBI primers, and a second-round multiplex PCR came next. TCRdb itself ran the multiplex PCR reads through MiXCR, one entry per CDR3 protein. The profile shows around 470,000 distinct CDR3 sequences, approximately 14% of them singletons. PBMCs came from roughly 10 ml of fresh peripheral blood. This clonotype was found many times. The antigen is undetermined. CDR3 length: 18 amino acids. V was shortened by 3 bases and J by 0 bases, with 17 bases between the two germline ends. CDR1 KGHSH and CDR2 LQKENI come from the germline V gene.

This rearrangement joins TRBV18 to TRBJ2-2, with a possible D match to TRBD2 (6 bases). The source material was blood. This receptor was taken from a woman aged 25 to 45 with Graves' ophthalmopathy. In DNA form, the CDR3 reads TGTGCCAGCTCACCTAGAAATCTTGCGGGACCGAACACCGGGGAGCTGTTTTTT. The encoded protein is CASSPRNLAGPNTGELFF.